The 26 T cell receptor beta chains below all came from one sample that was sequenced in a study of T cell responses to AZD1222 COVID-19 vaccine. The method was immunoSEQ multiplex PCR; TCRdb's version includes in-frame clones alone and lacks a portion of them. The sample yields 70,000 to 90,000 clones, about 72% seen once. Sequenced here: peripheral blood, sampled on day 0 of AZD1222 vaccination. These receptors all come from an adult in good health.

This CDR3 reads CASSSGANVLTF. CDR3 bases: TGTGCCAGCAGCTCTGGGGCCAACGTCCTGACTTTC. The chain has TRBV27 and TRBJ2-6; D ambiguous. V lost 6 bases, J lost 0 bases, and 0 bases lay in between. This CDR3 spans 12 amino acids. Germline-derived CDR1 and CDR2 are MNHEY and SMNVEV (reference sequence).

The chain links TRBV12-5 to TRBJ1-2, with unresolved D. Germline values: CDR1 LGHNT, CDR2 FRNRAP. The V and J ends lost 5 bases and 5 bases respectively, with 9 bases between them. CDR3 length: 12 residues. The CDR3 DNA reads as TGTGCTAGTGGTCAAGGAGAGTATGGCTACACCTTC. Protein sequence: CASGQGEYGYTF. Combining the CDR3 with reference TRBV12-5 and TRBJ1-2 gives the whole variable domain DARVTQTPRHKVTEMGQEVTMRCQPILGHNTVFWYRQTMMQGLELLAYFRNRAPLDDSGMPKDRFSAEMPDATLATLKIQPSEPRDSAVYFCASGQGEYGYTFGSGTRLTVV.

The chain carries TRBV9 and TRBJ1-5; unclear D gene. Per germline, CDR1 SGDLS and CDR2 YYNGEE. The CDR3 extends over 14 amino acids. Trimming cost V 0 bases and J 4 bases, with 8 bases left between them. CDR3 sequence: CASSVADGNQPQHF. Here the CDR3 DNA reads TGTGCCAGCAGCGTAGCAGATGGTAATCAGCCCCAGCATTTT.

The table lists this clone with a count of one. CDR3 sequence: CASSARTAYEQYF. CDR3 nucleotides: TGTGCCAGCAGTGCAAGAACGGCCTACGAGCAGTACTTC. This chain links TRBV28 with TRBJ2-7, with D unresolved. Trimming pared 5 bases from V and 2 bases from J, leaving 10 bases between. The CDR3 extends over 13 amino acids. Germline V gives CDR1 MDHEN, CDR2 SYDVKM. The full variable domain, rest sourced from reference TRBV28 and TRBJ2-7, is DVKVTQSSRYLVKRTGEKVFLECVQDMDHENMFWYRQDPGLGLRLIYFSYDVKMKEKGDIPEGYSVSREKKERFSLILESASTNQTSMYLCASSARTAYEQYFGPGTRLTVT.

In this sample, this clone turned up once. The rearrangement uses TRBV10-3 and TRBJ2-7; 10 bases are a match to TRBD1. The germline V gene encodes CDR1 ENHRY and CDR2 SYGVKD. The CDR3 sequence is 13 residues long. V dropped 6 bases and J dropped 6; count of bases not matched to a gene: 5. The DNA for the CDR3 is TGTGCCATCAGGAGACAGGGGGCTGTCGAGCAGTACTTC. Its translation: CAIRRQGAVEQYF.

The chain recombines TRBV6-5 with TRBJ2-7; D gene ambiguous. The CDR3 runs to 14 residues. Trimming shortened V by 0 bases and J by 3 bases, and 9 bases separated the two germline ends. Germline CDR1 MNHEY, CDR2 SVGAGI. DNA of the CDR3: TGTGCCAGCAGTTACTCGGTGGGAAACTACGAGCAGTACTTC. It is translated as CASSYSVGNYEQYF.

This chain joins TRBV20-1 and TRBJ2-1; 14 nucleotides match TRBD2. Per the germline V gene, CDR1 is DFQATT and CDR2 is SNEGSKA (reference sequence). After removal of 3 bases from V and 7 bases from J, the junction contained 11 bases not matched to a gene. The CDR3 runs to 17 residues. The CDR3 is CSASGGGLAGVLNEQFF. For the CDR3, the DNA is TGCAGTGCTAGTGGTGGGGGACTAGCGGGAGTGCTGAATGAGCAGTTCTTC.

CDR3 sequence: CASSFDANEQYF. DNA for the CDR3: TGTGCCAGCAGCTTCGACGCCAACGAGCAGTACTTC. The chain links TRBV5-4 to TRBJ2-7; the D is unclear. V shed 2 bases and J shed 5 bases, with 8 bases lying between them. From germline, CDR1 is SGHNT and CDR2 YYREEE (reference sequence). The CDR3 contains 12 residues. Complete variable domain (other parts from reference TRBV5-4 and TRBJ2-7): ETGVTQSPTHLIKTRGQQVTLRCSSQSGHNTVSWYQQALGQGPQFIFQYYREEENGRGNFPPRFSGLQFPNYSSELNVNALELDDSALYLCASSFDANEQYFGPGTRLTVT.

The V gene is TRBV27, the J gene TRBJ2-1; TRBD1 agrees at 9 bases. The CDR3 runs to 16 residues. Germline values: CDR1 MNHEY, CDR2 SMNVEV (reference sequence). V trimming: 6 bases; J trimming: 1 base; junction bases outside the gene matches: 7. CDR3 protein: CASRLSGQGSYNEQFF. The CDR3 bases are TGTGCCAGCAGGCTCTCCGGACAGGGGTCCTACAATGAGCAGTTCTTC.

This clone was found a few times. The chain has TRBV10-1 and TRBJ2-1, with 10 bases lining up with TRBD2. V dropped 4 bases and J dropped 0; count of bases not matched to a gene: 15. CDR1 is WNHNN, CDR2 SYGVQD, per germline (reference sequence). The CDR3 contains 20 residues. CDR3: CASSGPGTSDRPSSYNEQFF. Here the CDR3 DNA reads TGCGCCAGCAGTGGGCCCGGGACTAGCGACCGACCAAGCTCCTACAATGAGCAGTTCTTC.

This chain uses TRBV6-2 or TRBV6-3 with TRBJ1-5; tentative D call: TRBD1 (5 bases). The CDR3 consists of 15 residues. The V gene lost 3 bases and the J gene lost 5 bases, with 14 bases spanning the gap. Germline CDR1 and CDR2: MNHEY and SVGEGT. CDR3 amino acids: CASSYLGGGDQPQHF. Written as DNA, the CDR3 is TGTGCCAGCAGTTATCTCGGTGGAGGGGATCAGCCCCAGCATTTT.

The chain combines TRBV14 with TRBJ2-7; 15 positions agree with TRBD2. The CDR3 sequence is 21 residues long. With V trimmed by 3 bases and J by 4 bases, 19 bases remained unmatched. Per the germline V gene, CDR1 is SGHDN and CDR2 is FVKESK. CDR3 coding DNA: TGTGCCAGCAGCCACAAACCCCGGACTAGCGGGAGGGCCGAGTTCTTTTACGAGCAGTACTTC. This sequence encodes CASSHKPRTSGRAEFFYEQYF.

V gene TRBV6-5 combines with J gene TRBJ2-7; 9 bases match TRBD2. The germline V gene has CDR1 MNHEY and CDR2 SVGAGI. This CDR3 is built from 15 residues. V dropped 1 base and J dropped 5; count of bases not matched to a gene: 6. The chain's CDR3 is CASSYFAGGSHEQYF. The CDR3 DNA sequence: TGTGCCAGCAGTTACTTTGCGGGAGGGTCCCACGAGCAGTACTTC.

The genes are TRBV4-1 and TRBJ2-2; perhaps TRBD2 as D (5 bases). This CDR3 contains 16 residues. Germline V CDR1 and CDR2: MGHRA, YSYEKL. V gave up 8 bases and J gave up 4 bases, with 20 bases separating them. The CDR3 region is CASGEGPRVTTGELFF. CDR3 DNA: TGCGCCAGCGGCGAGGGCCCCCGTGTGACCACCGGGGAGCTGTTTTTT.

The genes are TRBV5-8 and TRBJ2-3; 11 bases are shared with TRBD1. In germline, CDR1 is SGHTS, CDR2 YDEGEE. This CDR3 comprises 15 residues. Losses at the gene ends were 4 bases for V and 3 bases for J; bases not matched to a gene: 4. This CDR3 reads CASSRGTGGTDTQYF. DNA of the CDR3: TGTGCCAGCAGCCGAGGGACAGGGGGTACAGATACGCAGTATTTT.

The chain has TRBV19 and TRBJ1-4; D remains unclear. The CDR3 is 12 residues long. The V end lost 6 bases, the J end lost 8 bases, and 10 bases lay between the germline ends. Germline CDR1 reads LNHDA; CDR2 reads SQIVND (reference sequence). The CDR3 DNA sequence: TGTGCCAGTAGCAGGTTGGCAGAAAAACTGTTTTTT. Its protein is CASSRLAEKLFF.

The chain couples TRBV5-4 to TRBJ1-2; 7 bases map to TRBD1. The CDR3 contains 14 residues. Germline CDR1 and CDR2: SGHNT and YYREEE (reference sequence). The V gene end was trimmed by 4 bases and the J gene end by 0 bases; junction bases not matched to a gene: 3. The CDR3 region is CASSDRDTNYGYTF. In DNA, the CDR3 is TGTGCCAGCAGCGACAGGGACACTAACTATGGCTACACCTTC.

The V gene is TRBV5-1, the J gene TRBJ2-1; D remains unclear. Germline V lookup: CDR1 SGHRS, CDR2 YFSETQ. The CDR3 length is 15 residues. V was shortened by 4 bases and J by 1 base, with 12 bases between the two germline ends. The CDR3 DNA follows: TGCGCCAGCAGCCCGGAAGGCGGATCCTACAATGAGCAGTTCTTC. Protein sequence: CASSPEGGSYNEQFF.

The chain combines TRBV5-1 with TRBJ2-1; the match to TRBD2 covers 14 bases. V was clipped by 3 bases and J by 9 bases; unmatched bases: 5. This CDR3 comprises 15 residues. Germline CDR1 SGHRS, CDR2 YFSETQ. The CDR3 loop is CASSSGLAGVVEQFF. Here the CDR3 DNA reads TGCGCCAGCAGCTCGGGACTAGCGGGAGTGGTTGAGCAGTTCTTC. Full variable domain (outside the CDR3, taken from reference TRBV5-1 and TRBJ2-1): KAGVTQTPRYLIKTRGQQVTLSCSPISGHRSVSWYQQTPGQGLQFLFEYFSETQRNKGNFPGRFSGRQFSNSRSEMNVSTLELGDSALYLCASSSGLAGVVEQFFGPGTRLTVL.

The rearrangement joins TRBV25-1 to TRBJ1-4, with a tentative D call TRBD1 (5 bases). CDR1 and CDR2 from the germline V gene are MGHDK and SYGVNS. The CDR3 is 15 amino acids. The V end was cut by 1 base, the J end by 5 bases, with 11 bases between. The CDR3 nucleotides are TGTGCCAGCAGTGAATGGGGGGGAGCGAATGAAAAACTGTTTTTT. This encodes CASSEWGGANEKLFF.

J is TRBJ2-3 and V is TRBV20-1, with D possibly matching TRBD2 (6 bases). The germline gives CDR1 DFQATT, CDR2 SNEGSKA (reference sequence). CDR3 length: 11 amino acids. V dropped 5 bases and J dropped 3 bases, with 6 bases sitting between them. CDR3 DNA: TGCAGTGCTGGGGGGACAGATACGCAGTATTTT. Protein: CSAGGTDTQYF.

This clone was detected a few times. This chain uses TRBV4-3 with TRBJ2-7, with a weak D call TRBD2 (5 bases). The germline CDR1 and CDR2 sequences are LGHNA and YSLEER. V lost 0 bases and J lost 0, with 9 bases in between. The CDR3 spans 15 residues. CDR3 amino acids: CASSQDARASYEQYF. For the CDR3, the DNA is TGCGCCAGCAGCCAAGATGCGAGGGCCTCCTACGAGCAGTACTTC.

This chain joins TRBV28 and TRBJ1-1; 8 nucleotides agree with TRBD1. Per germline, CDR1 MDHEN and CDR2 SYDVKM. V shed 3 bases, J shed 6 bases, and the junction held 6 bases outside the gene matches. This CDR3 is built from 14 residues. The CDR3 DNA follows: TGTGCCAGCAGTTTGAGCCAGGGGGCCTCTGAAGCTTTCTTT. Its translation is CASSLSQGASEAFF.

The chain carries TRBV5-8 and TRBJ2-4; no firm D call. The CDR3 runs to 17 residues. V lost 0 bases to trimming and J lost 1 base, with 14 bases between them. Germline V lookup: CDR1 SGHTS, CDR2 YDEGEE. CDR3 region: CASSLDGPMEAKNIQYF. Written as DNA, the CDR3 is TGTGCCAGCAGCTTGGATGGACCGATGGAGGCCAAAAACATTCAGTACTTC.

The count of this clone is one. V usage is TRBV25-1 and J usage is TRBJ2-1; D gene unclear. The CDR3 has 12 amino acids. From germline, CDR1 is MGHDK and CDR2 SYGVNS. CDR3 coding DNA: TGTGGGCCCGGCGGCTCCTACAATGAGCAGTTCTTC. Encoded protein: CGPGGSYNEQFF.

The rearrangement joins TRBV15 to TRBJ1-2, with 7 bases fitting TRBD1. There are 16 residues in the CDR3. Trimming at V came to 3 bases and at J to 1 base, leaving 8 bases not matched to a gene. Germline lookup yields CDR1 LNHNV and CDR2 YYDKDF (reference sequence). The CDR3 bases are TGTGCCACCAGCAGTCCAACGGGGGACAGTAACTATGGCTACACCTTC. This gives the protein CATSSPTGDSNYGYTF.